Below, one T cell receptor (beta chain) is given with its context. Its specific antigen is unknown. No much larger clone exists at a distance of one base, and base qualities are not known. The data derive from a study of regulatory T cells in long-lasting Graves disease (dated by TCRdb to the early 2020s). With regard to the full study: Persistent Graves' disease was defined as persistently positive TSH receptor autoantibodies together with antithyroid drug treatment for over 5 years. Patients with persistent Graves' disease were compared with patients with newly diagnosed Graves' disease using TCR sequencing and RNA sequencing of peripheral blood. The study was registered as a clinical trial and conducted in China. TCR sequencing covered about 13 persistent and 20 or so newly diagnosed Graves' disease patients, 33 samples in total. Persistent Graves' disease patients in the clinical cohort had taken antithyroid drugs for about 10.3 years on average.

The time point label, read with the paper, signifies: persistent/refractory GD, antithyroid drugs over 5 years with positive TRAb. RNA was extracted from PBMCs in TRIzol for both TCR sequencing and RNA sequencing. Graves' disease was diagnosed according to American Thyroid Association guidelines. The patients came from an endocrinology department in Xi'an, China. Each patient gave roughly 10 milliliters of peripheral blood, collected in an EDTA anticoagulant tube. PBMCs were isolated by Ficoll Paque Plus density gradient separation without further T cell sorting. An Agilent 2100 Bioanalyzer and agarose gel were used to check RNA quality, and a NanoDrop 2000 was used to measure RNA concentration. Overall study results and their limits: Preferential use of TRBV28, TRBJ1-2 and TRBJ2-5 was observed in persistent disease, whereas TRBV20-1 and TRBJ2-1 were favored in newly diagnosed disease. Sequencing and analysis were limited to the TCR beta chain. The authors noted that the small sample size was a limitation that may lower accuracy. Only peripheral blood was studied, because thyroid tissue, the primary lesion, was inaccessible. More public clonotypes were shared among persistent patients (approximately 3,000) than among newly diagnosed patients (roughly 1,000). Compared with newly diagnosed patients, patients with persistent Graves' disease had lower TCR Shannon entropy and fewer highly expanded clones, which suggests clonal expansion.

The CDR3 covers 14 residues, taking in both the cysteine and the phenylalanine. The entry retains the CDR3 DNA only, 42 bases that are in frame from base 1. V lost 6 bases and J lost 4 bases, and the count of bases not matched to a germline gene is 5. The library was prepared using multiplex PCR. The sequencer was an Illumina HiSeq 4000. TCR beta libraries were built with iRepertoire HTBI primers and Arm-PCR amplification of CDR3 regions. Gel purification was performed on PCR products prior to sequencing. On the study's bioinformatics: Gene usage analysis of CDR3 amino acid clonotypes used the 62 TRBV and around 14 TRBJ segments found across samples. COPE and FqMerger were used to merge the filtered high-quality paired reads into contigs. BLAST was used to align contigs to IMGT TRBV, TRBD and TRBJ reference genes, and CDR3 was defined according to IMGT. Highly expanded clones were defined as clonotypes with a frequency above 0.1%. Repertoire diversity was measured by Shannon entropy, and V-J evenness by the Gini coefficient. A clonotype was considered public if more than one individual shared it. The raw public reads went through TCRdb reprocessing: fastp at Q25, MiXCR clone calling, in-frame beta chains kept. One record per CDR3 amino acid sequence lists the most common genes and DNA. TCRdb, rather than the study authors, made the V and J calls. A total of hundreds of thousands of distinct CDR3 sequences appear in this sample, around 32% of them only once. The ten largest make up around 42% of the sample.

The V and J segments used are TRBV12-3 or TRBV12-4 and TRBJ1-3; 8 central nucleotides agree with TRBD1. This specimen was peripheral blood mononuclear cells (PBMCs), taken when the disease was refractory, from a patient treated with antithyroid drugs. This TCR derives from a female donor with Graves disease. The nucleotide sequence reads TGTGCCAGCAGGTACAGGGGGACAGGAAACACCATATATTTT. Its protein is CASRYRGTGNTIYF.